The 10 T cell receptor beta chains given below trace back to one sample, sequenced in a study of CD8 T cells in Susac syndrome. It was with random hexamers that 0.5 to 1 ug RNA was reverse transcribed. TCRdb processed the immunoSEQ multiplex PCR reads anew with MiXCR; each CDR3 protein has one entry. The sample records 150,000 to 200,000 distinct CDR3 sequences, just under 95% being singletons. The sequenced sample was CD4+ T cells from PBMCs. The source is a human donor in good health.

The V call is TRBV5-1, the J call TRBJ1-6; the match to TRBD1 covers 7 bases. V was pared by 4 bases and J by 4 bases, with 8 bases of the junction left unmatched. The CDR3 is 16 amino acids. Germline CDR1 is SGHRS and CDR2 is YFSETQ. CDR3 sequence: CASSRGTGAYNSPLHF. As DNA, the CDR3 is TGCGCCAGCAGCCGGGGCACAGGGGCATATAATTCACCCCTCCACTTT.

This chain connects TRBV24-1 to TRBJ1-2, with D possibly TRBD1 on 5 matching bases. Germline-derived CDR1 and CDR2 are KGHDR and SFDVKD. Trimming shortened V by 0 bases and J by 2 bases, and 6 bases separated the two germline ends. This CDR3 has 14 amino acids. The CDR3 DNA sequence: TGTGCCACCAGTGATTTGAACAGGAACTATGGCTACACCTTC. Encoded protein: CATSDLNRNYGYTF.

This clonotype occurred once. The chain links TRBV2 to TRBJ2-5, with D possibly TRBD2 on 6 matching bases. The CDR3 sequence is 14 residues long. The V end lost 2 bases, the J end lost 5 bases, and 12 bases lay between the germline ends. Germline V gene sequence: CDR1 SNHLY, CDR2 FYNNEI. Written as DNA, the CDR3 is TGTGCCAGCAGTGAAACCCGGGACTGGGAGACCCAGTACTTC. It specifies CASSETRDWETQYF.

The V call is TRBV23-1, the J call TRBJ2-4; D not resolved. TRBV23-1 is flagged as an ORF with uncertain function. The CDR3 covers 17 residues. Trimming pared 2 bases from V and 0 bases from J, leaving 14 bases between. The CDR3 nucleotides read TGCGCCAGCAGTCAAATCCGCAGGCACCTAGCCAAAAACATTCAGTACTTC. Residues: CASSQIRRHLAKNIQYF.

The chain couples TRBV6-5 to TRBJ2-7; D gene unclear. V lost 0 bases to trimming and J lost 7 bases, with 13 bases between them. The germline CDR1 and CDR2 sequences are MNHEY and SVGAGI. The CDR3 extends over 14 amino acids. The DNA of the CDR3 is TGTGCCAGCAGTTACTCGATACCGCTCGGGGAGCAGTACTTC. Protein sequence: CASSYSIPLGEQYF.

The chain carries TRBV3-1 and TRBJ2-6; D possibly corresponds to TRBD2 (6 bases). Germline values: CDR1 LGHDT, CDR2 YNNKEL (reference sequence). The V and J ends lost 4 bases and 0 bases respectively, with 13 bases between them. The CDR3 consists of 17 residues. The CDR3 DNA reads TGTGCCAGCAGCCCCCGTCTCGGGGGCTCTGGGGCCAACGTCCTGACTTTC. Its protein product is CASSPRLGGSGANVLTF.

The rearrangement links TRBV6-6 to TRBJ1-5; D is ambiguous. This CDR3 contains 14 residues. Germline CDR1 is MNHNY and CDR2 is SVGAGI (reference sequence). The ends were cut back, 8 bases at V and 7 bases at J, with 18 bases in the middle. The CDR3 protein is CASSVVGSGQPQHF. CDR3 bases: TGTGCCAGCTCCGTCGTGGGGAGTGGACAGCCCCAGCATTTT.

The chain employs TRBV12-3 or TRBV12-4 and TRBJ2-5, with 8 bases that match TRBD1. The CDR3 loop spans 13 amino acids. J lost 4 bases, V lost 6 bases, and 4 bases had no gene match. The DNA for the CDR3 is TGTGCCAGCAGCAGGGGGCTGGGAGAGACCCAGTACTTC. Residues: CASSRGLGETQYF.

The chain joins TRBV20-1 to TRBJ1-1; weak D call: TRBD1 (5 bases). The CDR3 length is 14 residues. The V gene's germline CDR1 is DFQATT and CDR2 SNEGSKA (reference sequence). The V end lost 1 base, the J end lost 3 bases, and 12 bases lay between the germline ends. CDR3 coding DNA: TGCAGTGCTAGAGTAGGGCAAGGGGACACTGAAGCTTTCTTT. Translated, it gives CSARVGQGDTEAFF.

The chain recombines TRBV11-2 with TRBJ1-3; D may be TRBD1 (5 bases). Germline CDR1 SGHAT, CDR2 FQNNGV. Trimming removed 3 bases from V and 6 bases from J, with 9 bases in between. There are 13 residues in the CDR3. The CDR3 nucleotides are TGTGCCAGCAGCTTGGGCAGGGCAAACACCATATATTTT. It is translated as CASSLGRANTIYF. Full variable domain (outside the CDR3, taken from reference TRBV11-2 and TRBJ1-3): EAGVAQSPRYKIIEKRQSVAFWCNPISGHATLYWYQQILGQGPKLLIQFQNNGVVDDSQLPKDRFSAERLKGVDSTLKIQPAKLEDSAVYLCASSLGRANTIYFGEGSWLTVV.